Presented here are 7 T cell receptor beta chains from one specimen sequenced in a study of identifying expanded T cells in peripheral blood. Only in-frame clones appear in the TCRdb table, and some are missing; sequencing was by immunoSEQ multiplex PCR. The sample consists of around 120,000 clones, roughly 91% of them appearing once. Sequencing input: blood. The receptor set was obtained from a person aged 18 to 75 in good health.

The V call is TRBV2, the J call TRBJ2-7, with D perhaps assigned TRBD1 or TRBD2 (5 bases each). Looked up from germline, CDR1 is SNHLY and CDR2 is FYNNEI. Trimming removed 8 bases at V and 4 bases at J, with 15 bases between. The CDR3 spans 13 residues. Here the CDR3 DNA reads TGTGCCAGCGGGACGGCGTTTTGGTACGAGCAGTACTTC. Encoded protein: CASGTAFWYEQYF.

J is TRBJ1-4 and V is TRBV5-1, with TRBD1 matching over 11 bases. J was trimmed by 3 bases and V by 3 bases; bases with no gene match: 4. Per germline, CDR1 SGHRS and CDR2 YFSETQ. The CDR3 spans 16 residues. The CDR3 here is CASSSGQGAANEKLFF. CDR3 nucleotide sequence: TGCGCCAGCAGCTCCGGACAGGGGGCGGCTAATGAAAAACTGTTTTTT.

The chain combines TRBV14 with TRBJ1-4; D unresolved. V was clipped by 3 bases and J by 6 bases, with 11 bases between them. CDR1 and CDR2 (germline): SGHDN, FVKESK. This CDR3 is 14 amino acids long. In DNA form, the CDR3 reads TGTGCCAGCAGCCAGGGGTGGAGCTATGAAAAACTGTTTTTT. This encodes CASSQGWSYEKLFF.

The chain uses TRBV29-1 and TRBJ1-1; 7 bases align to TRBD1. The trim removed 7 bases at V and 2 bases at J, leaving 10 bases unmatched. The CDR3 loop spans 14 amino acids. Germline V CDR1 and CDR2: SQVTM, ANQGSEA. CDR3: CSGKTGVGNTEAFF. The CDR3 DNA is TGCAGCGGTAAAACAGGGGTCGGAAACACTGAAGCTTTCTTT.

The chain is built from TRBV5-1 and TRBJ2-5, with 12 bases identical to TRBD1. The V gene's germline CDR1 is SGHRS and CDR2 YFSETQ. This CDR3 comprises 16 residues. V dropped 3 bases and J dropped 4; count of bases not matched to a gene: 7. The CDR3 nucleotides are TGCGCCAGCAGCTCGTCCGGGACAGGGGGCCGAGAGACCCAGTACTTC. Translating gives CASSSSGTGGRETQYF.

CDR3 loop: CASSKSPKNDSVSSYNSPLHF. The CDR3 DNA reads as TGTGCCAGCAGCAAAAGCCCCAAAAATGACAGCGTTAGCTCCTATAATTCACCCCTCCACTTT. The chain is built from TRBV21-1 and TRBJ1-6; the table's D call, TRBD1, was not checked against the DNA. TRBV21-1 is flagged as a pseudogene. The CDR3 totals 21 residues.

This clone was observed once. V usage is TRBV5-1 and J usage is TRBJ2-7, with 7 bases that match TRBD1. The CDR3 is 13 residues long. Germline loops: CDR1 SGHRS, CDR2 YFSETQ. With 5 bases clipped from V and 1 base from J, the junction kept 3 bases outside the gene matches. In nucleotides, the CDR3 is TGCGCCAGCAGAGGGGACAGTTCCTACGAGCAGTACTTC. The encoded protein is CASRGDSSYEQYF.